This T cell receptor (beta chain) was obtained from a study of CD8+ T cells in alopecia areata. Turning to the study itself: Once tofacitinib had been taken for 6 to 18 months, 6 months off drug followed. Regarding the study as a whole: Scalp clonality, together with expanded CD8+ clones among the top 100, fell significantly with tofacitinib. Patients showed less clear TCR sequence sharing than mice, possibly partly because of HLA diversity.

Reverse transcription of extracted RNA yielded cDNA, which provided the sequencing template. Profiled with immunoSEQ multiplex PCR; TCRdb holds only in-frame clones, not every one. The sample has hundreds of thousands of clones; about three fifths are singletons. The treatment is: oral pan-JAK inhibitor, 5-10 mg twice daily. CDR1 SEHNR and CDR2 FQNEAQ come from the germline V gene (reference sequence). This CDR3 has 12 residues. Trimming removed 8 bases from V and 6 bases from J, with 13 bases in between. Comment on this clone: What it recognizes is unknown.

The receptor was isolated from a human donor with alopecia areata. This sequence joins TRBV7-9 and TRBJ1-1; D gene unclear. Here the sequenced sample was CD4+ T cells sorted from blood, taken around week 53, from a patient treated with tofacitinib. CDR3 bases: TGTGCCAGCTTAACCGAGGAGGCTGAAGCTTTCTTT. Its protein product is CASLTEEAEAFF.